The T cell receptor beta chain under discussion was sequenced for a study of human T cells and chemical hapten exposure. This clonotype was observed a few times. TCRdb passed the RACE reads through MiXCR, listing each CDR3 protein once. The table shows around 300,000 distinct CDR3 sequences, with roughly 6.9% occurring only once. There are 18 residues in the CDR3. The germline V and J ends were trimmed by 1 base and 0 bases, with 18 bases remaining between them. CDR1 and CDR2 (germline): SNHLY, FYNNEI. Stated time point: patch test 1, 2 weeks after DPC sensitization. Specified treatment: therapeutic diphenylcyclopropenone sensitization with weekly scalp DPC. The study drew its donors from alopecia patients who were 18 to 70 years old and suitable for DPC.

V is TRBV2 and J is TRBJ2-5, with D perhaps TRBD1 (5 bases). This clonotype was sampled from a woman between 18 and 30 years old with alopecia areata. Some clones in this sample may be carry-over from other donors' samples. Specimen: whole blood, collected in connection with sensitization to the hapten diphenylcyclopropenone (DPC). CDR3 bases: TGTGCCAGCAGTGAAGTTGACGAGGCAGGGTGGAACCAAGAGACCCAGTACTTC. Translated: CASSEVDEAGWNQETQYF.